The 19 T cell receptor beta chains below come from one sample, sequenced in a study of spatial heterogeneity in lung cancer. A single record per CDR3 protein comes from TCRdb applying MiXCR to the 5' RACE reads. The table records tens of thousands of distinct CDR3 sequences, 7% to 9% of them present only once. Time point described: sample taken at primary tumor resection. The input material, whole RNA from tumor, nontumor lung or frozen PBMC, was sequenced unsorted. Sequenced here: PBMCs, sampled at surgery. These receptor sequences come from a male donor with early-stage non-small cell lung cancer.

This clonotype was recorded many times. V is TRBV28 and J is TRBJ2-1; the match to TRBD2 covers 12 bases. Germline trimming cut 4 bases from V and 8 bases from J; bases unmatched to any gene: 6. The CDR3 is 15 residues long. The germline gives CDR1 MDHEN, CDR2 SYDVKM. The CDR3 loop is CASSSTGLAGYEQFF. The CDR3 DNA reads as TGTGCCAGCAGTTCCACAGGACTAGCGGGATATGAGCAGTTCTTC. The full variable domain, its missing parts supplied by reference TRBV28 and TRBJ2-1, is DVKVTQSSRYLVKRTGEKVFLECVQDMDHENMFWYRQDPGLGLRLIYFSYDVKMKEKGDIPEGYSVSREKKERFSLILESASTNQTSMYLCASSSTGLAGYEQFFGPGTRLTVL.

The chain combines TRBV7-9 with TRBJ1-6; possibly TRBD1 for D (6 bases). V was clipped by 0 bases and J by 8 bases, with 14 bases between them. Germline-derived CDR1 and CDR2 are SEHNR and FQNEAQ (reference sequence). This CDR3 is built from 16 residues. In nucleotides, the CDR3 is TGTGCCAGCAGCTTAGCGACGGGCAGGGGAGATTCACCCCTCCACTTT. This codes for CASSLATGRGDSPLHF. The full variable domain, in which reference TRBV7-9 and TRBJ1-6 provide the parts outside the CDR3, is DTGVSQNPRHKITKRGQNVTFRCDPISEHNRLYWYRQTLGQGPEFLTYFQNEAQLEKSRLLSDRFSAERPKGSFSTLEIQRTEQGDSAMYLCASSLATGRGDSPLHFGNGTRLTVT.

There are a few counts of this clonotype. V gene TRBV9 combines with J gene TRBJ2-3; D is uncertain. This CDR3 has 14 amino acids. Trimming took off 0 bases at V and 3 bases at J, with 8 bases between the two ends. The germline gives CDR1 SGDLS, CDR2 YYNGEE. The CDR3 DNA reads TGTGCCAGCAGCGTAGGACCCCCGACAGATACGCAGTATTTT. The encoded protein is CASSVGPPTDTQYF.

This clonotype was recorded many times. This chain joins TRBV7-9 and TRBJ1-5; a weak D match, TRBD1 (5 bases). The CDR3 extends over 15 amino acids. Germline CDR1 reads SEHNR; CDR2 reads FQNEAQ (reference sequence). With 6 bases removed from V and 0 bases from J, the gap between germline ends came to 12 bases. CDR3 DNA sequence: TGTGCCAGCAGTGCGGGGGATTCTAGCAATCAGCCCCAGCATTTT. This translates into CASSAGDSSNQPQHF.

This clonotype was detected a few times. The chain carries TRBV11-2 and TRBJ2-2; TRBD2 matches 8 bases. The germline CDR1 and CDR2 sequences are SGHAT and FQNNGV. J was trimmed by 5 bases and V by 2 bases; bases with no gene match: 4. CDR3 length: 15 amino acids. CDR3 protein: CASSLTGLGTGELFF. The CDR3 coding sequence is TGTGCCAGCAGCTTAACGGGACTAGGGACCGGGGAGCTGTTTTTT.

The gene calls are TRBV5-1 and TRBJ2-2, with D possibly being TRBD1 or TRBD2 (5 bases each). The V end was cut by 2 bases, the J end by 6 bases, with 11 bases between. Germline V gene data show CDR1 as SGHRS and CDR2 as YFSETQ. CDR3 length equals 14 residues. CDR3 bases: TGCGCCAGCAGCTTAGGGACGATGGCCGGGGAGCTGTTTTTT. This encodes CASSLGTMAGELFF. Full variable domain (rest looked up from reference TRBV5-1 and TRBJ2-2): KAGVTQTPRYLIKTRGQQVTLSCSPISGHRSVSWYQQTPGQGLQFLFEYFSETQRNKGNFPGRFSGRQFSNSRSEMNVSTLELGDSALYLCASSLGTMAGELFFGEGSRLTVL.

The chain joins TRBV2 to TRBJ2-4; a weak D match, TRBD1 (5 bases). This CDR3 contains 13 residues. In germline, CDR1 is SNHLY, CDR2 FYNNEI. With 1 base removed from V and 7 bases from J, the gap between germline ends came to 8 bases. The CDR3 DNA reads TGTGCCAGCAGTGAAGGGACATCGAACATTCAGTACTTC. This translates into CASSEGTSNIQYF. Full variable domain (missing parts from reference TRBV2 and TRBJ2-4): EPEVTQTPSHQVTQMGQEVILRCVPISNHLYFYWYRQILGQKVEFLVSFYNNEISEKSEIFDDQFSVERPDGSNFTLKIRSTKLEDSAMYFCASSEGTSNIQYFGAGTRLSVL.

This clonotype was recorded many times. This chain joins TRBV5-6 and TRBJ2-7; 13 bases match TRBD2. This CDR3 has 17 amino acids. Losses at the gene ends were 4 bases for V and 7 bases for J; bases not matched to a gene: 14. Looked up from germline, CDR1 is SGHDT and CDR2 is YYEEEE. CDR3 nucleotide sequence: TGTGCCAGCAGCCTTTCGCTAGGACTAGCGGGAGAAGGTGAGCAGTACTTC. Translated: CASSLSLGLAGEGEQYF.

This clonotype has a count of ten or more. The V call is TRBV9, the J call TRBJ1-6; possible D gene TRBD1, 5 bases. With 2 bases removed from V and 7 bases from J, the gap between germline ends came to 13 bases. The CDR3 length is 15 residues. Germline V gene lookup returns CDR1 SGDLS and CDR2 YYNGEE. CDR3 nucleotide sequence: TGTGCCAGCAGCGTCCAACCAGGGCAGAATTCACCCCTCCACTTT. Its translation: CASSVQPGQNSPLHF. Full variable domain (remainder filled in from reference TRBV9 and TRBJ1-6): DSGVTQTPKHLITATGQRVTLRCSPRSGDLSVYWYQQSLDQGLQFLIQYYNGEERAKGNILERFSAQQFPDLHSELNLSSLELGDSALYFCASSVQPGQNSPLHFGNGTRLTVT.

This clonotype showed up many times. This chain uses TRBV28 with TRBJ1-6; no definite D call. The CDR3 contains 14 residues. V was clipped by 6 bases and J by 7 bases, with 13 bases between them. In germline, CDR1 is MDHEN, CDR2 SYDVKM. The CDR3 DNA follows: TGTGCCAGCAGCTTGACGGCCTCAAATTCACCCCTCCACTTT. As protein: CASSLTASNSPLHF.

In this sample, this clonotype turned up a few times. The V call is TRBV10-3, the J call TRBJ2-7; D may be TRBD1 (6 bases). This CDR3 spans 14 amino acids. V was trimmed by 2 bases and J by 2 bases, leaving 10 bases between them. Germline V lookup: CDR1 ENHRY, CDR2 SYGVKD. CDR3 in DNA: TGTGCCATCAGTGAGAGGCAGGGGACCTACGAGCAGTACTTC. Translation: CAISERQGTYEQYF.

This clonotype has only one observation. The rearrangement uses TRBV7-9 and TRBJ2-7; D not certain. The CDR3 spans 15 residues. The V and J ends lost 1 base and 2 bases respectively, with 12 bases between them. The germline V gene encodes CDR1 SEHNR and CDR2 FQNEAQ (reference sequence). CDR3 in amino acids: CASSLGAGPTYEQYF. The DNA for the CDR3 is TGTGCCAGCAGCTTAGGGGCCGGGCCTACCTACGAGCAGTACTTC. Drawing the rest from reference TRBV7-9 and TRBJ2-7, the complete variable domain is DTGVSQNPRHKITKRGQNVTFRCDPISEHNRLYWYRQTLGQGPEFLTYFQNEAQLEKSRLLSDRFSAERPKGSFSTLEIQRTEQGDSAMYLCASSLGAGPTYEQYFGPGTRLTVT.

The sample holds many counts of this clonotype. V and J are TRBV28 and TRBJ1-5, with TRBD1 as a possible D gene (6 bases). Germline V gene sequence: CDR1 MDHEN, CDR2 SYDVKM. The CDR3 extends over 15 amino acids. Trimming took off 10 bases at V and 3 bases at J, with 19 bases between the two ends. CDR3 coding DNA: TGTGCCATCGACAGGTCGCGGATGGCCAATCAGCCCCAGCATTTT. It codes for CAIDRSRMANQPQHF.

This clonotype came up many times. The CDR3 bases are TGTGCCAGCAGCCATAAGTCGGAGACCCAGTACTTC. Residues: CASSHKSETQYF. The chain combines TRBV3-1 with TRBJ2-5; D unresolved. The CDR3 runs 12 residues. CDR1 and CDR2 (germline): LGHDT, YNNKEL (reference sequence). With 3 bases removed from V and 5 bases from J, the gap between germline ends came to 7 bases.

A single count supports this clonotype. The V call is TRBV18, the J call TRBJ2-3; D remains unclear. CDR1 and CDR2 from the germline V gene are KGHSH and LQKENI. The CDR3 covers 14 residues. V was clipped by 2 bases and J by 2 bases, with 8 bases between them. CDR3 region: CASSPGSNTDTQYF. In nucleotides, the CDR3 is TGTGCCAGCTCACCAGGGTCGAACACAGATACGCAGTATTTT.

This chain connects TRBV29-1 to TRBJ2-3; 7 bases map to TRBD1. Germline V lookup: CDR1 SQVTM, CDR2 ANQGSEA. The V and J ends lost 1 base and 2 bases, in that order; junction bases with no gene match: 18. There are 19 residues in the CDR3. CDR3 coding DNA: TGCAGCGTTGAAGGGACAGGAGGATGGAGTCTCCCTCACACAGATACGCAGTATTTT. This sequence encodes CSVEGTGGWSLPHTDTQYF.

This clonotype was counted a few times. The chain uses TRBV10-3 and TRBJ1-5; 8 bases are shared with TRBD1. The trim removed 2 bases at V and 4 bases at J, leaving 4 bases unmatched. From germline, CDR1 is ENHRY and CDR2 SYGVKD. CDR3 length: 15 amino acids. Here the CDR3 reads CAISEAGTGNQPQHF. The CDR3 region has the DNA TGTGCCATCAGTGAGGCAGGGACAGGTAATCAGCCCCAGCATTTT.

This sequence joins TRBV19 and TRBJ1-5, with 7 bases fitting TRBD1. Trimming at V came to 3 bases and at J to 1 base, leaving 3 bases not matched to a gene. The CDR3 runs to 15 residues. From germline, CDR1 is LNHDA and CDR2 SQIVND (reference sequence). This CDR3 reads CASSITGDSNQPQHF. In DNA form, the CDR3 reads TGTGCCAGTAGTATCACAGGGGACAGCAATCAGCCCCAGCATTTT.

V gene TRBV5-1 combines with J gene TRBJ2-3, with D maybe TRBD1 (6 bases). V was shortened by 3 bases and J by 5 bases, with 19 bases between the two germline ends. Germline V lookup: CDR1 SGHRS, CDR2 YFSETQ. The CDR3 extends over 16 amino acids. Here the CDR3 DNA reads TGCGCCAGCAGCTCACAGGGTCTAGTCACCGGAGATACGCAGTATTTT. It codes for CASSSQGLVTGDTQYF.